Presented here are 3 T cell receptor beta chains from one specimen sequenced in a study of blood T cell repertoires in COVID-19. Here immunoSEQ multiplex PCR was the method, and the copy in TCRdb shows in-frame clones only, minus some. This sample carries around 300,000 clones, roughly 90% of them seen once, and the ten largest clones take about 2%. The sequenced material came from PBMCs or T cells enriched from blood (not recorded which). All receptors derive from a woman aged 55-69 years who had recovered from COVID-19.

The J gene is TRBJ1-4, the V gene TRBV5-6; no definite D call. Between the trimmed V and J ends, which lost 0 bases and 8 bases, there was a span of 5 bases. Germline V gene data show CDR1 as SGHDT and CDR2 as YYEEEE. This CDR3 comprises 12 residues. CDR3 in amino acids: CASSLATEKLFF. The DNA for the CDR3 is TGTGCCAGCAGCTTGGCAACAGAAAAACTGTTTTTT. The full variable domain, its missing parts supplied by reference TRBV5-6 and TRBJ1-4, is DAGVTQSPTHLIKTRGQQVTLRCSPKSGHDTVSWYQQALGQGPQFIFQYYEEEERQRGNFPDRFSGHQFPNYSSELNVNALLLGDSALYLCASSLATEKLFFGSGTQLSVL.

The genes are TRBV28 and TRBJ2-1; TRBD1 might be the D (5 bases). This CDR3 is 17 amino acids long. The germline CDR1 and CDR2 sequences are MDHEN and SYDVKM. Trimming took off 4 bases at V and 0 bases at J, with 16 bases between the two ends. CDR3 DNA: TGTGCCAGCAGTTCCCTCCCGGCAGACAGCTCCTACAATGAGCAGTTCTTC. This sequence encodes CASSSLPADSSYNEQFF.

CDR3 residues: CASSERASTDTQYF. CDR3 in DNA: TGCGCCAGCAGTGAGCGAGCTAGCACAGATACGCAGTATTTT. The chain combines TRBV10-1 with TRBJ2-3; D gene unclear. Germline V CDR1 and CDR2: WNHNN, SYGVQD (reference sequence). This CDR3 has 14 amino acids. The V end was cut by 2 bases, the J end by 0 bases, with 6 bases between.